The T cell receptor beta chain described here comes from a study of cytomegalovirus exposure and HLA in healthy donors. This clone has a handful of counts. Its target is unknown. The ends were cut back, 1 base at V and 7 bases at J, with 14 bases in the middle. This CDR3 region has 15 residues. CDR1 SGHAT and CDR2 FQNNGV come from the germline V gene. In the PCR, 60 Vbeta and 13 Jbeta primers were used. TCRdb's copy holds only in-frame clones and misses some; the assay was immunoSEQ multiplex PCR. Of around 160,000 clones in the sample, around 80% were seen once. Study-wide points: A later analysis reportedly found fewer N-insertions in an Asian-associated ancestry cluster than the approximately 670-donor mean. The authors assumed roughly uniform sequencing depth across donors for presence/absence analyses. It emerged from a later analysis that several of the most significant clusters appeared to be linked to common viral pathogens.

The receptor comes from a woman in her 40s in good health and CMV-seronegative. Sequencing was carried out using PBMCs. The V gene is TRBV11-2, the J gene TRBJ2-1, with D perhaps matching TRBD1 (5 bases). CDR3 amino acids: CASSLVQGRRNEQFF. The DNA of the CDR3 is TGTGCCAGCAGCTTAGTTCAGGGTAGGCGAAATGAGCAGTTCTTC.